This T cell receptor beta chain was sequenced for a study of CD8+ T cells in alopecia areata. Study conclusions and caveats: Compared with mice, patients displayed less clear TCR sharing, possibly for HLA-related reasons. Relative to normal scalp, lesional scalp, especially alopecia totalis/universalis, showed higher clonality. There were also resident alphabeta T cells of normal skin sequenced in scalp samples.

In germline, CDR1 is SQVTM, CDR2 ANQGSEA. Deletions cut 3 bases from V and 3 bases from J, with 7 bases between. The CDR3 loop spans 12 amino acids. On this clone: Its antigen is as yet unknown.

Isolated RNA was reverse transcribed into cDNA used as the sequencing template. Assay used: immunoSEQ multiplex PCR; TCRdb lists only in-frame clones, some missing. The sample yields about 3,600 clones, 70% seen once. Treatment denoted: oral pan-JAK inhibitor, 5-10 mg twice daily. Alopecia areata patients provided lesional scalp punch biopsies and peripheral blood. The input for sequencing was skin, taken at week 24, from a patient treated with tofacitinib. The chain joins TRBV29-1 to TRBJ2-3; D might be TRBD1 (5 bases). The origin of this receptor is a human donor with alopecia areata. CDR3 bases: TGCAGCGTTGAGGCAGGGACAGATACGCAGTATTTT. It is translated as CSVEAGTDTQYF.